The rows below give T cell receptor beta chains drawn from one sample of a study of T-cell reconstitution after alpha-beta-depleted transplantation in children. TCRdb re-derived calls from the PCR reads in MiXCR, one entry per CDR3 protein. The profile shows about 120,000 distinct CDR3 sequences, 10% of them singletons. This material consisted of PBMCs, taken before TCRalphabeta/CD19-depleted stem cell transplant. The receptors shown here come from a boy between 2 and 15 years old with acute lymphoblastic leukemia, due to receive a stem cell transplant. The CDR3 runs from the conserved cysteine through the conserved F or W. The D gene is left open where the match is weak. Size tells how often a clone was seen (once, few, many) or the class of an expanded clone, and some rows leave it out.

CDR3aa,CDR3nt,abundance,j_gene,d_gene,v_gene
CASSRLASIQETQYF,TGTGCCAGCAGCCGCCTCGCGAGTATCCAAGAGACCCAGTACTTC,few,TRBJ2-5,.,TRBV7-9
CASSSYSGTAIPLYEQYF,TGTGCCAGCAGTTCTTATTCCGGGACAGCCATCCCGCTCTACGAGCAGTACTTC,.,TRBJ2-7,TRBD1,TRBV27
CASSPDRVAYEQYF,TGCGCCAGCAGCCCGGACAGGGTTGCCTACGAGCAGTACTTC,.,TRBJ2-7,TRBD1,TRBV5-1
CASSTFGTGFSYEQYF,TGTGCCAGCAGCACCTTCGGGACAGGATTCTCCTACGAGCAGTACTTC,.,TRBJ2-7,TRBD1,TRBV5-8
CASSLASPQETQYF,TGCGCCAGCAGCTTGGCCAGCCCACAAGAGACCCAGTACTTC,few,TRBJ2-5,.,TRBV5-1
CAISEGESYEQYF,TGTGCCATCAGTGAGGGGGAGTCCTACGAGCAGTACTTC,many,TRBJ2-7,.,TRBV10-3
CSAYDSYTGELFF,TGCAGTGCTTACGACAGCTACACCGGGGAGCTGTTTTTT,few,TRBJ2-2,.,TRBV20-1
CAISGGGSQETQYF,TGTGCCATCAGTGGTGGCGGCTCCCAAGAGACCCAGTACTTC,many,TRBJ2-5,.,TRBV10-3
CASSTGHAETGYTF,TGTGCCAGCAGCACAGGGCACGCGGAAACGGGCTACACCTTC,.,TRBJ1-2,.,TRBV7-9
CASSEGFGSFSSYEQYF,TGTGCCAGCAGTGAAGGATTTGGCAGTTTCAGCTCCTACGAGCAGTACTTC,many,TRBJ2-7,.,TRBV6-1
CSVVPNAYNEQFF,TGCAGCGTTGTCCCGAACGCGTACAATGAGCAGTTCTTC,few,TRBJ2-1,.,TRBV29-1
CASSLGALGEKLFF,TGTGCCAGCAGCTTGGGCGCTTTAGGGGAAAAACTGTTTTTT,.,TRBJ1-4,.,TRBV5-6
CASSEMGGSYEQYF,TGTGCCAGCAGTGAAATGGGGGGCTCCTACGAGCAGTACTTC,few,TRBJ2-7,.,TRBV6-1
CASSVTGLQETQYF,TGTGCCAGCAGCGTGACCGGACTGCAAGAGACCCAGTACTTC,many,TRBJ2-5,.,TRBV11-2
CASSFPGGSGRAPSNEQFF,TGTGCCAGCAGCTTCCCCGGGGGTAGCGGGAGGGCCCCGTCCAATGAGCAGTTCTTC,few,TRBJ2-1,TRBD2,TRBV5-4
CASSYSFGGSSYEQYF,TGTGCCAGCAGTTACTCGTTCGGCGGTAGCTCCTACGAGCAGTACTTC,many,TRBJ2-7,.,TRBV6-5
CSARDLSGRFRGQYF,TGCAGTGCTAGAGACCTTAGCGGGAGGTTTAGGGGGCAGTACTTC,.,TRBJ2-7,TRBD2,TRBV20-1
CASSLLFGPAEAFF,TGTGCCAGCAGCTTGTTGTTTGGGCCAGCAGAAGCTTTCTTT,.,TRBJ1-1,.,TRBV5-5
CASSSGLAAREQFF,TGCGCCAGCAGCTCGGGACTAGCGGCCCGCGAGCAGTTCTTC,few,TRBJ2-1,TRBD2,TRBV5-1
CASSRDQGAYEQFF,TGTGCCAGCAGCCGGGACCAGGGGGCGTATGAGCAGTTCTTC,.,TRBJ2-1,TRBD1,TRBV28
CASRLRAANTGELFF,TGCGCCAGCAGGCTGCGGGCTGCGAACACCGGGGAGCTGTTTTTT,few,TRBJ2-2,.,TRBV4-1
CASSADSSGKLFF,TGCGCCAGCAGCGCGGACTCCTCCGGAAAACTGTTTTTT,few,TRBJ1-4,.,TRBV5-1
CSASGSSTGELFF,TGCAGTGCTAGCGGGAGTAGCACCGGGGAGCTGTTTTTT,many,TRBJ2-2,.,TRBV20-1
CASSIDPGVGYNEQFF,TGTGCCAGTAGTATAGACCCAGGAGTAGGATACAATGAGCAGTTCTTC,.,TRBJ2-1,.,TRBV19
CASSPTSGRDIQYF,TGTGCCAGCTCACCGACTAGCGGGAGAGACATTCAGTACTTC,few,TRBJ2-4,TRBD2,TRBV18
CATSDSRISGANVLTF,TGTGCCACCAGTGATAGTAGGATCTCTGGGGCCAACGTCCTGACTTTC,.,TRBJ2-6,.,TRBV24-1
CSAHAGQEFSYEQYF,TGCAGTGCTCACGCCGGACAGGAATTCTCCTACGAGCAGTACTTC,.,TRBJ2-7,TRBD1,TRBV20-1
CSAQKGSYEQYF,TGCAGTGCCCAGAAAGGGTCCTACGAGCAGTACTTC,many,TRBJ2-7,.,TRBV20-1
CASRGLAGYEQYF,TGTGCCAGCAGGGGACTAGCGGGCTACGAGCAGTACTTC,few,TRBJ2-7,TRBD2,TRBV27
CASSQMAGGGETQYF,TGTGCCAGCAGCCAAATGGCGGGCGGGGGAGAGACCCAGTACTTC,many,TRBJ2-5,TRBD2,TRBV3-1
CASSYNTIRGTGELFF,TGTGCCAGCAGCTACAACACAATCAGGGGGACCGGGGAGCTGTTTTTT,few,TRBJ2-2,TRBD1,TRBV3-1
CAWRTGVLYEQYF,TGTGCCTGGAGAACCGGGGTCCTCTACGAGCAGTACTTC,many,TRBJ2-7,.,TRBV30